These T cell receptor beta chains were read from a single sample in a study of T cell responses to AZD1222 COVID-19 vaccine. Some clones are missing from TCRdb's copy, which holds only in-frame ones; the method was immunoSEQ multiplex PCR. This sample has tens of thousands of clones, with about 92% found just once. The sequencing here drew on peripheral blood, taken on day 0 of AZD1222 vaccination. These receptors came from an adult in good health. CDR3s include the opening cysteine and the closing phenylalanine or tryptophan. The order of the fields is D gene, J gene, CDR3 length, clone size, V gene, CDR3 protein, CDR3 DNA. The D gene is left open where the match is weak. Clone size is stated in some rows and not others, as once, few, many or a class when expanded.

>-|TRBJ2-5|13|-|TRBV28
CASRPGGKETQYF
TGTGCCAGCAGGCCGGGGGGCAAAGAGACCCAGTACTTC
>-|TRBJ1-3|12|-|TRBV5-5
CASSLGGNTIYF
TGTGCCAGCAGCTTAGGTGGAAACACCATATATTTT
>-|TRBJ1-1|15|-|TRBV14
CASSPLGRMNTEAFF
TGTGCCAGCAGCCCACTAGGGCGTATGAACACTGAAGCTTTCTTT
>-|TRBJ2-7|16|-|TRBV2
CASSVDEYPGANEQYF
TGTGCCAGCAGTGTTGATGAGTATCCGGGGGCCAACGAGCAGTACTTC
>-|TRBJ1-2|13|-|TRBV19
CASSITASYGYTF
TGTGCCAGTAGTATAACCGCTAGTTATGGCTACACCTTC
>-|TRBJ2-7|10|-|TRBV20-1
CSVGRNEQYF
TGCAGTGTGGGGCGGAACGAGCAGTACTTC
>-|TRBJ1-3|15|once|TRBV27
CASSLSSGSEYTIYF
TGTGCCAGCAGTCTCTCGTCGGGAAGCGAATACACCATATATTTT
>-|TRBJ2-3|15|-|TRBV6-5
CASSYSGRGADTQYF
TGTGCCAGCAGTTACTCCGGCAGGGGTGCGGATACGCAGTATTTT
>TRBD2|TRBJ2-3|20|-|TRBV7-8
CASSLAVAGGSFRRTDTQYF
TGTGCCAGCAGCTTAGCGGTAGCGGGGGGTTCGTTTCGGCGCACAGATACGCAGTATTTT
>-|TRBJ1-2|15|-|TRBV28
CASSLSDRPIYGYTF
TGTGCCAGCAGTTTATCCGACAGACCAATCTATGGCTACACCTTC
>-|TRBJ1-6|13|-|TRBV6-5
CASSRLTNSPLHF
TGTGCCAGCAGTCGTCTTACAAATTCACCCCTCCACTTT
>TRBD1|TRBJ1-5|14|-|TRBV30
CAWSQGTGDQPQHF
TGTGCCTGGAGTCAGGGGACAGGGGATCAGCCCCAGCATTTT
>-|TRBJ2-5|17|-|TRBV5-8
CASSLGGGGGPQETQYF
TGTGCCAGCAGCTTAGGAGGTGGCGGGGGCCCACAAGAGACCCAGTACTTC
>TRBD2|TRBJ2-1|15|once|TRBV7-9
CASSSRGASYNEQFF
TGTGCCAGCAGCTCGCGGGGGGCCTCCTACAATGAGCAGTTCTTC
>-|TRBJ1-2|15|-|TRBV10-2
CASSVTGLGSYGYTF
TGCGCCAGCAGTGTAACAGGGTTGGGGAGCTATGGCTACACCTTC
>-|TRBJ1-1|13|-|TRBV3-1/TRBV3-2
CASGPEGNTEAFF
TGTGCCAGCGGTCCCGAAGGGAACACTGAAGCTTTCTTT
>TRBD1|TRBJ1-2|17|-|TRBV5-1
CASSPGSNRGIDYGYTF
TGCGCCAGCAGCCCGGGGTCCAACAGGGGGATCGATTATGGCTACACCTTC
>-|TRBJ1-2|12|-|TRBV6-1
CASSEVKDRYTF
TGTGCCAGCAGTGAAGTGAAGGACCGCTACACCTTC
>TRBD1|TRBJ1-6|14|few|TRBV4-1
CASSHGQGDSPLHF
TGCGCCAGCAGCCACGGACAGGGCGATTCACCCCTCCACTTT
>-|TRBJ1-1|15|-|TRBV6-5
CASSYSIGGNTEAFF
TGTGCCAGCAGTTACTCGATCGGCGGAAACACTGAAGCTTTCTTT
>-|TRBJ2-6|16|-|TRBV2
CASSPSGLTGANVLTF
TGTGCCAGCAGCCCTTCTGGGTTAACGGGGGCCAACGTCCTGACTTTC
>TRBD1|TRBJ1-5|14|-|TRBV6-2/TRBV6-3
CASSQQGMDQPQHF
TGTGCCAGCAGCCAACAGGGGATGGATCAGCCCCAGCATTTT
>-|TRBJ1-2|16|once|TRBV7-9
CASSSRGAQPNYGYTF
TGTGCCAGCAGCTCCCGAGGAGCACAACCTAACTATGGCTACACCTTC
>-|TRBJ2-1|13|-|TRBV6-5
CASSNTRAYEQFF
TGTGCCAGCAGTAACACCCGGGCCTATGAGCAGTTCTTC
>TRBD1|TRBJ1-4|16|-|TRBV24-1
CATSDRGTGLNEKLFF
TGTGCCACCAGTGACCGAGGGACAGGGCTAAATGAAAAACTGTTTTTT
>TRBD1|TRBJ2-2|16|-|TRBV19
CASSPPWTGDTGELFF
TGTGCCAGTAGTCCCCCCTGGACAGGTGACACCGGGGAGCTGTTTTTT
>-|TRBJ2-7|11|-|TRBV6-5
CACHKGAEQYF
TGTGCCTGTCATAAGGGAGCCGAGCAGTACTTC
>-|TRBJ1-1|15|once|TRBV28
CASSFGGLRNTEAFF
TGTGCCAGCAGTTTTGGGGGCTTGAGGAACACTGAAGCTTTCTTT
>TRBD1|TRBJ1-5|16|-|TRBV4-2
CASSQGQGGSRQPQHF
TGTGCCAGCAGCCAAGGACAGGGAGGGAGTCGGCAGCCCCAGCATTTT
>-|TRBJ2-2|13|-|TRBV7-3
CASSFGGSGELFF
TGTGCCAGCAGCTTCGGGGGCTCCGGGGAGCTGTTTTTT
>-|TRBJ1-5|16|-|TRBV28
CASSSSPGRSNQPQHF
TGTGCCAGCAGTAGCTCCCCCGGCCGTAGCAATCAGCCCCAGCATTTT
>-|TRBJ1-1|13|-|TRBV7-3
CASSRAENTEAFF
TGTGCCAGCAGCCGGGCGGAGAACACTGAAGCTTTCTTT
>TRBD1|TRBJ1-5|14|-|TRBV6-5
CASRTGGSNQPQHF
TGTGCCAGCAGGACAGGGGGTAGCAATCAGCCCCAGCATTTT
>-|TRBJ1-2|13|-|TRBV6-5
CASSRDRNYGYTF
TGTGCCAGCAGCCGAGACAGGAACTATGGCTACACCTTC
>TRBD1|TRBJ2-2|16|few|TRBV24-1
CATSNFGTGRTGELFF
TGTGCCACCAGTAACTTCGGGACAGGGAGGACCGGGGAGCTGTTTTTT
>-|TRBJ1-1|12|-|TRBV6-1
CASSEWGTEAFF
TGTGCCAGCAGTGAATGGGGGACTGAAGCTTTCTTT